This record covers a single TCR beta chain. The antigen is unknown. The germline CDR1 and CDR2 sequences are MNHNY and SVGAGI (reference sequence). CDR3 length equals 15 residues. Trimming took off 4 bases at V and 2 bases at J, with 12 bases between the two ends. The sample is drawn from a study of post-analysis software for immune sequencing data. Regarding the study as a whole: Patients carried several TRBV segments more frequently than controls did, and TRBV5-6, TRBV5-1 and TRBV20-1 were among them.

Unique molecular identifiers were present in the TCR beta cDNA libraries. TCRdb reprocessed the PCR reads with MiXCR, giving one entry per CDR3 protein. The sample includes about 430,000 distinct CDR3 sequences, about 40% of them seen just once. Specimen: blood. The chain uses TRBV6-6 and TRBJ2-1; possible D gene TRBD1, 6 bases. The source of this sequence is a girl aged 2 to 9 with multiple sclerosis. This chain's CDR3 is CASSSQGFTYNEQFF. For the CDR3, the DNA is TGTGCCAGCAGTTCTCAGGGGTTTACCTACAATGAGCAGTTCTTC.